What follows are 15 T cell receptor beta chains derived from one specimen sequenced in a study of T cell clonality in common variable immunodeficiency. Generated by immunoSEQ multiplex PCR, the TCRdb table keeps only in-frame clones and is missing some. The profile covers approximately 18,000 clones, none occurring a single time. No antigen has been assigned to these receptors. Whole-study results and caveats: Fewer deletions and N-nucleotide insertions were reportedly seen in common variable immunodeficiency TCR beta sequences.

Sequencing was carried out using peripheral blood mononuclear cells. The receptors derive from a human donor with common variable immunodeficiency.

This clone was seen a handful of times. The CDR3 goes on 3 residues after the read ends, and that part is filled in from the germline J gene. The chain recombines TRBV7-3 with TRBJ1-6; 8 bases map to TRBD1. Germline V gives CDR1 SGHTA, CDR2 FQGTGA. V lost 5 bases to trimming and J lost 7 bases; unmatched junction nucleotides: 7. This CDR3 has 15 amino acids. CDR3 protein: CASSRQGQANSPLHF. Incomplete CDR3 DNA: TGTGCCAGCAGCCGACAGGGACAGGCGAATTCACCC.

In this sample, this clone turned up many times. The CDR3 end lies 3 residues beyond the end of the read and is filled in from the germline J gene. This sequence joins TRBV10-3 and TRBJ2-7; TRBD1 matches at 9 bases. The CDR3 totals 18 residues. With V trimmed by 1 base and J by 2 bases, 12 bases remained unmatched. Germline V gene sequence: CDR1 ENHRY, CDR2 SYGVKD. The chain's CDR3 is CAISEFPGTGRGTYEQYF. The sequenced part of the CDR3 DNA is TGTGCCATCAGTGAGTTCCCCGGGACAGGGAGGGGGACCTACGAG.

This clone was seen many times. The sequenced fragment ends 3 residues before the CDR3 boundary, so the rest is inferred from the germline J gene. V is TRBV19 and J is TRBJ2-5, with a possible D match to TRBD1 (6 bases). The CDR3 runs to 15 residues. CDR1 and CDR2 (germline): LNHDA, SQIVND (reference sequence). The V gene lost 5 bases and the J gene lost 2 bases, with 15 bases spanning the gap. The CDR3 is CASSLRAGVQETQYF. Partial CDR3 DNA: TGTGCCAGTAGTTTAAGAGCAGGGGTTCAAGAGACC.

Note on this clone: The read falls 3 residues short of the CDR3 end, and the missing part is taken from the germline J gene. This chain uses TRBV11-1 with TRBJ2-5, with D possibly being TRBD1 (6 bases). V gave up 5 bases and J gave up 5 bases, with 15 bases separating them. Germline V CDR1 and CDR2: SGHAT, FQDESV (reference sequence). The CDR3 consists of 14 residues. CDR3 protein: CASSVDRTDETQYF. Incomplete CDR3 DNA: TGTGCCAGCAGCGTCGACAGGACGGATGAGACC. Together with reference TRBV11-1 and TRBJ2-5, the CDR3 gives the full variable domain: EAEVAQSPRYKITEKSQAVAFWCDPISGHATLYWYRQILGQGPELLVQFQDESVVDDSQLPKDRFSAERLKGVDSTLKIQPAELGDSAMYLCASSVDRTDETQYFGPGTRLLVL.

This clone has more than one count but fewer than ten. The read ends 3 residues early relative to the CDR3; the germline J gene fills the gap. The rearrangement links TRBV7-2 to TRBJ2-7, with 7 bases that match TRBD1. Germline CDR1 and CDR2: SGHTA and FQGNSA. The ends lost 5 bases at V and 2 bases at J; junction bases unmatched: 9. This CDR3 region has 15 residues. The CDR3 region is CASSPLSGTAYEQYF. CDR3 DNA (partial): TGTGCCAGCAGCCCCTTATCCGGGACAGCCTACGAG.

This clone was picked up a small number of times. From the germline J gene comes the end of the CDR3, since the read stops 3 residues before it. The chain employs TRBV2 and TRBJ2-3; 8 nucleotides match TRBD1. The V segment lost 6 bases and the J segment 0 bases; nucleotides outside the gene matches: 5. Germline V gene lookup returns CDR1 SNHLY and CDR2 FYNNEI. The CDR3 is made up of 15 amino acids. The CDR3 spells CASRVDRVSTDTQYF. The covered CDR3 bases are TGTGCCAGCAGGGTGGACAGGGTTAGCACAGATACG.

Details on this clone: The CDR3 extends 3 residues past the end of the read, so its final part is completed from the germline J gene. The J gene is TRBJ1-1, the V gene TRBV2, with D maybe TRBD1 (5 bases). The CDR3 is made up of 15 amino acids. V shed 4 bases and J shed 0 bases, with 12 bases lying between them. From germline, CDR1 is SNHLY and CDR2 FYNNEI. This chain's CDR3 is CASSGGSGVNTEAFF. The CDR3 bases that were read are TGTGCCAGCAGTGGGGGCTCGGGGGTGAACACTGAA.

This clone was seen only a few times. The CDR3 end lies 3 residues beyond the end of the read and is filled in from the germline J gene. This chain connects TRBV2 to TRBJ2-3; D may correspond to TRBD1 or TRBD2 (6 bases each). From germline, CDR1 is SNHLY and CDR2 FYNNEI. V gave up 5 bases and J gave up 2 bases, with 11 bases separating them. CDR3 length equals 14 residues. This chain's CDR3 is CASSRRDNTDTQYF. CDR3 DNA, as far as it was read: TGTGCCAGCAGTAGGCGGGACAACACAGATACG.

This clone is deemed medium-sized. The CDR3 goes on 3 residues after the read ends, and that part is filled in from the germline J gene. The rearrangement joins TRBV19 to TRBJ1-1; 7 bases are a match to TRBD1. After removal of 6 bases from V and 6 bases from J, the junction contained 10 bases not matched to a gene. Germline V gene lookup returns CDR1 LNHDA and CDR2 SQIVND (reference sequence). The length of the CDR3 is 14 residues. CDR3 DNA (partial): TGTGCCAGTAGCGAACCGACAGGGAGAGCTGAA. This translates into CASSEPTGRAE. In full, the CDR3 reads CASSEPTGRAEAFF.

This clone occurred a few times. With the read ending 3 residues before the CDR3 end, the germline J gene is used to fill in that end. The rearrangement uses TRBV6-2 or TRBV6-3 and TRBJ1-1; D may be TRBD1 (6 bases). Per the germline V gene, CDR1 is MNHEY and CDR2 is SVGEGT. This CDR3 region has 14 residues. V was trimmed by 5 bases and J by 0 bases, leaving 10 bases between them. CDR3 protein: CASSEGVMNTEAFF. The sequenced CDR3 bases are TGTGCCAGCAGTGAGGGGGTCATGAACACTGAA.

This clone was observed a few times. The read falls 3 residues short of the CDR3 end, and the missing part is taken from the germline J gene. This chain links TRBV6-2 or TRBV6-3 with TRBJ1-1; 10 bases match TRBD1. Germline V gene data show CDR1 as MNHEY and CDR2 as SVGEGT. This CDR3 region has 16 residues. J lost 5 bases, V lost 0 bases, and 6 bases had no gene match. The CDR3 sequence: CASSYSPRQGATEAFF. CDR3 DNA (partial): TGTGCCAGCAGTTACTCGCCACGACAGGGGGCTACTGAA.

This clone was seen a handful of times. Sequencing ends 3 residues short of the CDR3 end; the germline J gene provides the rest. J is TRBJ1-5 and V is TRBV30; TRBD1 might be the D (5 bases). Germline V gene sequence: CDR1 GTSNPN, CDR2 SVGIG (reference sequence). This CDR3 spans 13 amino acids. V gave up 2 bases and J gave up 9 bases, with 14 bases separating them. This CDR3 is CAWSSGGGMPQHF. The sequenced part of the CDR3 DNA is TGTGCCTGGAGTTCCGGGGGAGGGATGCCC.

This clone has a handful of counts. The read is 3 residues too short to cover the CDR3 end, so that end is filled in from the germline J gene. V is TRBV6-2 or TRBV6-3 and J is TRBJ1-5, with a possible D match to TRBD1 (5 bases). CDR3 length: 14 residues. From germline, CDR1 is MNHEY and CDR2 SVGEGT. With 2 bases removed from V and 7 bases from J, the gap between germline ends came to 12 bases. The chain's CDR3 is CASSYGSGYQPQHF. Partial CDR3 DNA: TGTGCCAGCAGTTACGGGTCAGGGTACCAGCCC.

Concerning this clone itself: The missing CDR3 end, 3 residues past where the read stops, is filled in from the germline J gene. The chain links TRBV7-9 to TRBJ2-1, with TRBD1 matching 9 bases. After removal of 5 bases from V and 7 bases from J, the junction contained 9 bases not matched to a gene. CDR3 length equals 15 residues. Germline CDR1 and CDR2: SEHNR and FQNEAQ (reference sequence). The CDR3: CASSLSTGTGNEQFF. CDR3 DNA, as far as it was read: TGTGCCAGCAGCCTTTCGACAGGGACAGGGAATGAG.

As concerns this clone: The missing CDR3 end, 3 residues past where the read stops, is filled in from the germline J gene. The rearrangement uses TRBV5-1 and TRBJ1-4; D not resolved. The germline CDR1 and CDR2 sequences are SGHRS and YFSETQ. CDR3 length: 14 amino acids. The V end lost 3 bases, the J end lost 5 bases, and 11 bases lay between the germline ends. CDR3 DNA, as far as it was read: TGCGCCAGCAGCTCCGGTCCTACGAATGAAAAA. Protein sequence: CASSSGPTNEK. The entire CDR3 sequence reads CASSSGPTNEKLFF.